This T cell receptor beta chain was found in a study of shared clonotypes between healthy human individuals. The junction had 3 bases not matched to a gene; V was cut back by 0 bases and J by 4 bases. CDR3 length: 16 amino acids. CDR1 and CDR2 from the germline V gene are SGHAT and FQNNGV. Every one of the donors was a Caucasian adult that lived in Nashville, Tennessee. The authors distributed each subset's genomic DNA evenly over several immunoSEQ plates. Around 32,000 T cell genomes (around 300 ng DNA) went into each PBMC replicate. Sequencing was performed with immunoSEQ multiplex PCR; in TCRdb, only in-frame clones are kept and a portion is missing. Among fewer than 650,000 clones listed, 76% were seen once. This clone was detected only once.

Sequenced sample: PBMCs. The receptor was isolated from a woman aged 35 to 49 in good health. Some clones in this sample may be carry-over from other donors' samples. This chain uses TRBV11-2 with TRBJ2-6, with 7 bases fitting TRBD2. Here the CDR3 reads CASSLEGGAGANVLTF. The CDR3 DNA sequence: TGTGCCAGCAGCTTAGAGGGAGGGGCGGGGGCCAACGTCCTGACTTTC.